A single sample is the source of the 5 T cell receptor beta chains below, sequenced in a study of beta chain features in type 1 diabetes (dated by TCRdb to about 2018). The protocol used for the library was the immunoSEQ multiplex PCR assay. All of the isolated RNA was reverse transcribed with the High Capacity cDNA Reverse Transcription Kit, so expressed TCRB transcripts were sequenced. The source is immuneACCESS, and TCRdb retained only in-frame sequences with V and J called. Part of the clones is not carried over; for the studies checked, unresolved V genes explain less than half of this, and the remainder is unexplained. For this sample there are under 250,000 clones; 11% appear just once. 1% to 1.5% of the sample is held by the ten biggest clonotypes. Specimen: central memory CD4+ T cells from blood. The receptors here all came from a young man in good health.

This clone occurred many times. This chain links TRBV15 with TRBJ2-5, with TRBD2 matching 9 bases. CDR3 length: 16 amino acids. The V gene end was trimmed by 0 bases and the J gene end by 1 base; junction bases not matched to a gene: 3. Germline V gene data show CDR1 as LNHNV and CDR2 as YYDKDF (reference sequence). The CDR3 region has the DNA TGTGCCACCAGCAGAGAATCTAGCGGGATCCAAGAGACCCAGTACTTC. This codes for CATSRESSGIQETQYF.

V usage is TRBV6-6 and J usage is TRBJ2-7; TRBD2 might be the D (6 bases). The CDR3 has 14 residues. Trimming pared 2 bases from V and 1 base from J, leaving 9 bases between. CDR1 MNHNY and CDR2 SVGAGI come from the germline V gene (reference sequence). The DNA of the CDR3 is TGTGCCAGCAGTTACGGAGGGCAGTCCTACGAGCAGTACTTC. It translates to CASSYGGQSYEQYF.

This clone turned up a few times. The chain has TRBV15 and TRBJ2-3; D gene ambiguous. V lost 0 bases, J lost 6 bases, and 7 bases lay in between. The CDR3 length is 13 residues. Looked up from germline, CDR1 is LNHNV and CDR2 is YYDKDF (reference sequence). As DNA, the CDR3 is TGTGCCACCAGCAGAGATCACGGCGATACGCAGTATTTT. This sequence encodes CATSRDHGDTQYF.

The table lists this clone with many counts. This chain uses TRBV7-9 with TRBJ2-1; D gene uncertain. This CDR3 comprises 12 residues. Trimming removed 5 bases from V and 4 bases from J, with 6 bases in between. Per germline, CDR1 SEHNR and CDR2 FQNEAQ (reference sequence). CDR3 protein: CASSHGYNEQFF. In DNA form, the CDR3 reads TGTGCCAGCAGCCACGGGTACAATGAGCAGTTCTTC. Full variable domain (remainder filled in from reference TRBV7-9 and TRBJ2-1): DTGVSQNPRHKITKRGQNVTFRCDPISEHNRLYWYRQTLGQGPEFLTYFQNEAQLEKSRLLSDRFSAERPKGSFSTLEIQRTEQGDSAMYLCASSHGYNEQFFGPGTRLTVL.

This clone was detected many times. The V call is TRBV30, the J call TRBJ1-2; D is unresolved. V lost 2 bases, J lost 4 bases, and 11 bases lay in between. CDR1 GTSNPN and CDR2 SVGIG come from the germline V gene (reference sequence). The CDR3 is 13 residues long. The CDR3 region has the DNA TGTGCCTGGAGTACCGGACTGATCTATGGCTACACCTTC. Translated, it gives CAWSTGLIYGYTF.